A single sample is the source of the 22 T cell receptor beta chains below, sequenced in a study of beta chain features in type 1 diabetes. The authors reverse transcribed all of the isolated RNA, so sequencing captured expressed TCRB transcripts. Method: immunoSEQ multiplex PCR; TCRdb's copy keeps in-frame clones and lacks some. The sample yields about 900,000 clones, roughly a sixth seen once. The material sequenced was naive CD4+ T cells from blood. The receptors here all came from a woman between 18 and 30 years old in good health.

This clone was seen a handful of times. The sample has other DNA sequences that encode this CDR3 too. The V and J genes are TRBV28 and TRBJ2-1; D is undetermined. V was cut by 3 bases and J by 6 bases, with 3 bases left in between. The CDR3 length is 11 residues. Germline CDR1 MDHEN, CDR2 SYDVKM. In nucleotides, the CDR3 is TGTGCCAGCAGTTTGGCCAATGAGCAGTTCTTC. Its translation is CASSLANEQFF.

The rearrangement joins TRBV18 to TRBJ2-6; D is ambiguous. Looked up from germline, CDR1 is KGHSH and CDR2 is LQKENI. V lost 5 bases to trimming and J lost 1 base, with 3 bases between them. The CDR3 has 13 amino acids. The CDR3 bases are TGTGCCAGCTCATCTTCTGGGGCCAACGTCCTGACTTTC. Its protein is CASSSSGANVLTF. Drawing the rest from reference TRBV18 and TRBJ2-6, the complete variable domain is NAGVMQNPRHLVRRRGQEARLRCSPMKGHSHVYWYRQLPEEGLKFMVYLQKENIIDESGMPKERFSAEFPKEGPSILRIQQVVRGDSAAYFCASSSSGANVLTFGAGSRLTVL.

The rearrangement uses TRBV18 and TRBJ2-1; 8 bases fit TRBD2. V gave up 3 bases and J gave up 0 bases; unmatched junction bases: 4. Looked up from germline, CDR1 is KGHSH and CDR2 is LQKENI. This CDR3 spans 16 amino acids. The CDR3, as DNA: TGTGCCAGCTCACCTATAGCGGGGAGCTCCTACAATGAGCAGTTCTTC. Translating gives CASSPIAGSSYNEQFF.

On this clone: This same CDR3 is encoded by further DNA sequences in the sample. The genes are TRBV5-1 and TRBJ1-1, with no clear D. Germline loops: CDR1 SGHRS, CDR2 YFSETQ. The CDR3 runs 14 residues. V shed 2 bases and J shed 6 bases, with 14 bases lying between them. The CDR3 loop is CASSLSQNKPEAFF. Written as DNA, the CDR3 is TGCGCCAGCAGCTTATCACAGAACAAACCTGAAGCTTTCTTT. Looking up the rest from reference TRBV5-1 and TRBJ1-1 gives the full variable domain: KAGVTQTPRYLIKTRGQQVTLSCSPISGHRSVSWYQQTPGQGLQFLFEYFSETQRNKGNFPGRFSGRQFSNSRSEMNVSTLELGDSALYLCASSLSQNKPEAFFGQGTRLTVV.

This chain links TRBV11-1 with TRBJ2-7, with D possibly TRBD1 on 6 matching bases. This CDR3 is 12 amino acids long. The germline V and J ends were trimmed by 5 bases and 6 bases, with 11 bases remaining between them. Germline lookup yields CDR1 SGHAT and CDR2 FQDESV (reference sequence). CDR3 sequence (DNA): TGTGCCAGCAGCCTTGGGACAAGCGAGCAGTACTTC. Protein: CASSLGTSEQYF.

This clone was seen a handful of times. This chain links TRBV28 with TRBJ2-2; D may be TRBD1 (6 bases). The CDR3 is made up of 14 amino acids. Trimming removed 5 bases at V and 6 bases at J, with 13 bases between. Germline CDR1 and CDR2: MDHEN and SYDVKM. The CDR3, as DNA: TGTGCCAGCAGTGTGACAGGACGAGCCGGGGAGCTGTTTTTT. Encoded protein: CASSVTGRAGELFF.

This clone was picked up a small number of times. J is TRBJ2-7 and V is TRBV18, with D maybe TRBD2 (5 bases). The CDR3 is 12 amino acids. With 4 bases removed from V and 2 bases from J, the gap between germline ends came to 6 bases. The V gene's germline CDR1 is KGHSH and CDR2 LQKENI. The CDR3 DNA reads TGTGCCAGCTCACAGGGAGCCTACGAGCAGTACTTC. Translating it yields CASSQGAYEQYF.

In this sample, this clone turned up a few times. The chain uses TRBV20-1 and TRBJ2-1; D call uncertain. The CDR3 is 11 amino acids. Germline CDR1 is DFQATT and CDR2 is SNEGSKA (reference sequence). V was trimmed by 6 bases and J by 6 bases, leaving 9 bases between them. The CDR3 DNA follows: TGCAGTGCCCCAAGCCTCAATGAGCAGTTCTTC. Amino acid sequence: CSAPSLNEQFF.

The gene calls are TRBV29-1 and TRBJ2-1, with 16 bases fitting TRBD2. The junction had 10 bases not matched to a gene; V was cut back by 8 bases and J by 0 bases. CDR1 and CDR2 from the germline V gene are SQVTM and ANQGSEA. The CDR3 has 18 amino acids. CDR3 sequence (DNA): TGCAGCTTCTCAGGGACTAGCGGGAGGGAGAGCTCCTACAATGAGCAGTTCTTC. Translated, it gives CSFSGTSGRESSYNEQFF.

This clone occurred a few times. The chain recombines TRBV10-3 with TRBJ2-7; 8 positions match TRBD2. Germline V gene lookup returns CDR1 ENHRY and CDR2 SYGVKD. Unmatched junction bases numbered 9, after V lost 5 bases and J lost 0 bases. The CDR3 runs to 16 residues. In DNA form, the CDR3 reads TGTGCCATCAGTACCAAACTAGCGGTCAGCTCCTACGAGCAGTACTTC. The encoded protein is CAISTKLAVSSYEQYF.

This clone was found a few times. This chain uses TRBV7-3 with TRBJ2-3, with no clear D. The CDR3 runs 14 residues. Trimming took off 3 bases at V and 0 bases at J, with 7 bases between the two ends. The V gene's germline CDR1 is SGHTA and CDR2 FQGTGA. CDR3 nucleotides: TGTGCCAGCAGCTTCGGTCATAGCACAGATACGCAGTATTTT. Its translation is CASSFGHSTDTQYF.

V is TRBV4-3 and J is TRBJ2-7; D remains unclear. The germline V gene encodes CDR1 LGHNA and CDR2 YSLEER. This CDR3 region has 15 residues. V was shortened by 0 bases and J by 0 bases, with 9 bases between the two germline ends. CDR3 amino acids: CASSQDLHSSYEQYF. The CDR3 region has the DNA TGCGCCAGCAGCCAAGATTTGCATTCCTCCTACGAGCAGTACTTC.

CDR3 residues: CASSYTGTGVDGYTF. CDR3 bases: TGTGCCAGCAGTTACACCGGGACAGGGGTTGACGGCTACACCTTC. J is TRBJ1-2 and V is TRBV13, with TRBD1 identical over 10 bases. Germline CDR1 reads PRHDT; CDR2 reads FYEKMQ (reference sequence). The CDR3 totals 15 residues. The V and J ends lost 6 bases and 8 bases, in that order; junction bases with no gene match: 12.

The chain has TRBV5-1 and TRBJ2-3; D not certain. The CDR3 has 14 amino acids. Per the germline V gene, CDR1 is SGHRS and CDR2 is YFSETQ. V was trimmed by 2 bases and J by 2 bases, leaving 9 bases between them. The chain's CDR3 is CASSLAQPTDTQYF. Here the CDR3 DNA reads TGCGCCAGCAGCTTAGCCCAACCCACAGATACGCAGTATTTT.

This chain links TRBV14 with TRBJ2-2; D ambiguous. Trimming shortened V by 4 bases and J by 2 bases, and 11 bases separated the two germline ends. The CDR3 extends over 15 amino acids. In germline, CDR1 is SGHDN, CDR2 FVKESK. This CDR3 reads CASSPLATNTGELFF. The CDR3 DNA is TGTGCCAGCAGCCCTTTGGCCACCAACACCGGGGAGCTGTTTTTT.

This clone was recorded a few times. The rearrangement uses TRBV6-5 and TRBJ1-2; the D is unclear. The CDR3 loop spans 11 amino acids. The ends were cut back, 6 bases at V and 8 bases at J, with 10 bases in the middle. Per the germline V gene, CDR1 is MNHEY and CDR2 is SVGAGI. This chain's CDR3 is CASRSSGGYTF. For the CDR3, the DNA is TGTGCCAGCAGATCGTCGGGGGGCTACACCTTC.

The table lists this clone with a few counts. V is TRBV2 and J is TRBJ2-7, with TRBD1 identical over 7 bases. From germline, CDR1 is SNHLY and CDR2 FYNNEI. The V gene end was trimmed by 5 bases and the J gene end by 3 bases; junction bases not matched to a gene: 7. This CDR3 contains 14 residues. The CDR3 sequence is CASSTQAGGYEQYF. CDR3 coding DNA: TGTGCCAGCAGTACCCAGGCAGGGGGCTACGAGCAGTACTTC.

V usage is TRBV12-2 and J usage is TRBJ2-3; the D call in the table, TRBD2, was not verified against the DNA. TRBV12-2 is flagged as a pseudogene. This CDR3 is built from 16 residues. The CDR3 reads CASRPEASSPTDTQYF. In nucleotides, the CDR3 is TGTGCAAGTCGCCCCGAGGCGAGTAGTCCCACAGATACGCAGTATTTT.

The rearrangement links TRBV4-3 to TRBJ2-6; D is unresolved. V was pared by 1 base and J by 0 bases, with 1 base between. The CDR3 consists of 14 residues. Germline-derived CDR1 and CDR2 are LGHNA and YSLEER. The CDR3 nucleotides are TGCGCCAGCAGCCAAGCCTCTGGGGCCAACGTCCTGACTTTC. Amino acid sequence: CASSQASGANVLTF.

The chain combines TRBV10-2 with TRBJ2-1; TRBD2 is a possible D gene (5 bases). Germline assignment: CDR1 WSHSY and CDR2 SAAADI. The ends were cut back, 6 bases at V and 10 bases at J, with 16 bases in the middle. The CDR3 totals 13 residues. The CDR3 sequence: CASRTSGGLEQFF. CDR3 sequence (DNA): TGCGCCAGCAGAACTAGTGGAGGTCTGGAGCAGTTCTTC.

This clone was detected only a few times. The chain has TRBV2 and TRBJ1-1; tentative D call: TRBD1 (5 bases). The CDR3 spans 11 residues. CDR1 is SNHLY and CDR2 is FYNNEI in the germline V gene. Trimming removed 8 bases from V and 4 bases from J, with 8 bases in between. The CDR3 spells CASGGGTEAFF. Written as DNA, the CDR3 is TGTGCCAGCGGGGGAGGCACTGAAGCTTTCTTT.

Note on this clone: Other DNA sequences in the sample encode the same CDR3. This rearrangement joins TRBV2 to TRBJ2-1, with no clear D. This CDR3 is built from 11 residues. Trimming took off 6 bases at V and 6 bases at J, with 6 bases between the two ends. Germline-derived CDR1 and CDR2 are SNHLY and FYNNEI. The CDR3 sequence is CASRYSNEQFF. CDR3 bases: TGTGCCAGCAGATATAGCAATGAGCAGTTCTTC.